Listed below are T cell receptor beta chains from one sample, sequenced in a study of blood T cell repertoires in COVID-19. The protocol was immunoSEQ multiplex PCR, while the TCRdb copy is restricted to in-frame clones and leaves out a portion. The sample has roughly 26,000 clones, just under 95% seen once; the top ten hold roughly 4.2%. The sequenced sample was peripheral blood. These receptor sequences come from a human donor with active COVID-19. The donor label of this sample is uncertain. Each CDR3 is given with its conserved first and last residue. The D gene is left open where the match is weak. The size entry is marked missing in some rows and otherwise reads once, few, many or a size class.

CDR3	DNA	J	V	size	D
CASSLIRGKYNEQFF	TGTGCCAGCAGCTTAATACGGGGGAAATACAATGAGCAGTTCTTC	TRBJ2-1	TRBV11-2	NA	NA
CASSLSSGKLFF	TGTGCCAGCAGCTTATCCAGTGGAAAACTGTTTTTT	TRBJ1-4	TRBV7-2	once	NA
CASSHPGQPNEKLFF	TGTGCCAGCAGCCACCCGGGACAGCCTAATGAAAAACTGTTTTTT	TRBJ1-4	TRBV6-2/TRBV6-3	NA	TRBD1
CASSGGASNQPQHF	TGTGCCAGCAGCGGAGGGGCTAGCAATCAGCCCCAGCATTTT	TRBJ1-5	TRBV6-5	NA	NA
CASSPNQGAGGYTF	TGCGCCAGCAGCCCGAACCAGGGGGCGGGTGGCTACACCTTC	TRBJ1-2	TRBV5-1	NA	TRBD1
CAISESTGGSYF	TGTGCCATCAGTGAGTCGACAGGGGGCAGTTACTTC	TRBJ2-7	TRBV10-3	NA	TRBD1
CASSADRGLWETQYF	TGTGCCAGCAGCGCCGACAGGGGGCTGTGGGAGACCCAGTACTTC	TRBJ2-5	TRBV9	NA	TRBD1
CASSQGHRVGAGELFF	TGTGCCAGCAGTCAAGGGCACAGGGTAGGGGCCGGGGAGCTGTTTTTT	TRBJ2-2	TRBV6-1	NA	NA
CATSGREGRDEQYF	TGTGCCACCAGTGGTCGGGAGGGCCGAGACGAGCAGTACTTC	TRBJ2-7	TRBV24-1	NA	TRBD2
CASSLRSQGSDTQYF	TGCGCCAGCAGCCTACGTTCGCAGGGCTCAGATACGCAGTATTTT	TRBJ2-3	TRBV4-1	NA	NA
CASSKQGDEQFF	TGTGCCAGCAGCAAGCAGGGGGATGAGCAGTTCTTC	TRBJ2-1	TRBV6-6	NA	TRBD1
CASSGLGVGRETQYF	TGTGCCAGTAGTGGGTTGGGAGTTGGCCGTGAGACCCAGTACTTC	TRBJ2-5	TRBV19	NA	NA
CASSPSRQGNTGELFF	TGTGCCAGCAGCCCGAGTCGACAGGGAAACACCGGGGAGCTGTTTTTT	TRBJ2-2	TRBV7-7	once	TRBD1
CASSQDPRGYTF	TGTGCCAGCAGCCAAGATCCTCGGGGCTACACCTTC	TRBJ1-2	TRBV3-1/TRBV3-2	NA	NA
CASSRGTGPRATEAFF	TGTGCCAGCAGTCGCGGGACAGGGCCTAGGGCTACTGAAGCTTTCTTT	TRBJ1-1	TRBV6-2/TRBV6-3	NA	TRBD1
CASSSPDREGDTQYF	TGTGCCAGCAGTTCCCCGGACAGGGAGGGAGATACGCAGTATTTT	TRBJ2-3	TRBV6-6	once	NA